These 30 T cell receptor beta chains were sequenced from one sample in a study of OX40 agonist ivuxolimab in advanced cancers. Profiled with immunoSEQ multiplex PCR; TCRdb holds only in-frame clones, not every one. This sample has under 95,000 clones, with over 65% found just once. Sequencing was performed on CD4+ or CD8+ T cells sorted from blood, taken in a trial of the OX40 agonist ivuxolimab. These receptors were taken from an adult with an advanced solid tumor such as melanoma, head and neck, liver or kidney cancer.

J is TRBJ1-5 and V is TRBV7-2; no clear D gene. Trimming stripped 1 base from V and 5 bases from J, with 6 bases between. This CDR3 contains 13 residues. Per the germline V gene, CDR1 is SGHTA and CDR2 is FQGNSA. CDR3 nucleotides: TGTGCCAGCAGCTTAGTGGAGGATCAGCCCCAGCATTTT. Its translation: CASSLVEDQPQHF.

The gene calls are TRBV5-4 and TRBJ2-7, with TRBD1 matching over 10 bases. The V gene end was trimmed by 6 bases and the J gene end by 5 bases; junction bases not matched to a gene: 8. Per germline, CDR1 SGHNT and CDR2 YYREEE (reference sequence). CDR3 length: 14 residues. In DNA form, the CDR3 reads TGTGCCAGCACGACGGGACAGGGGATCCACGAGCAGTACGTC. Its protein product is CASTTGQGIHEQYV.

The chain has TRBV4-1 and TRBJ2-7; tentative D call: TRBD1 (5 bases). V was trimmed by 3 bases and J by 0 bases, leaving 15 bases between them. The CDR3 is 16 residues long. Per germline, CDR1 MGHRA and CDR2 YSYEKL. The CDR3 region is CASSQSIWTFSYEQYV. DNA of the CDR3: TGCGCCAGCAGCCAGTCCATTTGGACATTCTCCTACGAGCAGTACGTC.

The chain is built from TRBV28 and TRBJ2-7, with 9 bases matching TRBD1. The germline V gene has CDR1 MDHEN and CDR2 SYDVKM. Losses at the gene ends were 5 bases for V and 7 bases for J; bases not matched to a gene: 9. This CDR3 region has 14 residues. The CDR3 nucleotides are TGTGCCAGCAGTCCAGGACAGGGGACGGGGGAGCAGTACGTC. This translates into CASSPGQGTGEQYV.

The gene calls are TRBV6-5 and TRBJ1-2, with D tentatively TRBD1 (6 bases). The germline gives CDR1 MNHEY, CDR2 SVGAGI. CDR3 length: 12 residues. The V gene lost 5 bases and the J gene lost 7 bases, with 11 bases spanning the gap. CDR3 sequence (DNA): TGTGCCAGCAGTACAGGGAATAGTGGCTACACCTTC. Translating it yields CASSTGNSGYTF.

This clone was seen a handful of times. This specimen includes other DNA sequences encoding the same CDR3. V usage is TRBV27 and J usage is TRBJ1-5; D remains unclear. Germline V gene lookup returns CDR1 MNHEY and CDR2 SMNVEV (reference sequence). This CDR3 has 13 amino acids. V lost 2 bases to trimming and J lost 6 bases, with 8 bases between them. CDR3 nucleotide sequence: TGTGCCAGCAGTTTAGCAGGTGGTCAGCCCCAGCATTTT. Protein sequence: CASSLAGGQPQHF.

The J gene is TRBJ2-1, the V gene TRBV5-6; possibly TRBD2 for D (6 bases). The ends were cut back, 3 bases at V and 3 bases at J, with 7 bases in the middle. The CDR3 length is 13 residues. Germline V gene sequence: CDR1 SGHDT, CDR2 YYEEEE. CDR3 coding DNA: TGTGCCAGCAGCTACGGGAGCTACAATGAGCAGTTCTTC. Amino acid sequence: CASSYGSYNEQFF. The full variable domain, completed using reference TRBV5-6 and TRBJ2-1, is DAGVTQSPTHLIKTRGQQVTLRCSPKSGHDTVSWYQQALGQGPQFIFQYYEEEERQRGNFPDRFSGHQFPNYSSELNVNALLLGDSALYLCASSYGSYNEQFFGPGTRLTVL.

This clone appeared once. The rearrangement links TRBV10-1 to TRBJ2-1; 13 positions match TRBD2. CDR3 length: 16 amino acids. Losses at the gene ends were 5 bases for V and 4 bases for J; bases not matched to a gene: 5. CDR1 and CDR2 from the germline V gene are WNHNN and SYGVQD (reference sequence). CDR3 sequence (DNA): TGCGCCAGCAGTTTTTCGACTAGCGGGGGGTACAATGAGCAGTTCTTC. Protein product: CASSFSTSGGYNEQFF.

This clone appeared a few times. The gene calls are TRBV5-6 and TRBJ1-6; 9 nucleotides align to TRBD1. This CDR3 region has 17 residues. V lost 4 bases, J lost 1 base, and 6 bases stayed unmatched. Germline V gene sequence: CDR1 SGHDT, CDR2 YYEEEE. In DNA, the CDR3 is TGTGCCAGCAGCCCCGGGACAGGGTGGTCCTATAATTCACCCCTCCACTTT. Its translation is CASSPGTGWSYNSPLHF.

V usage is TRBV6-5 and J usage is TRBJ1-5; D not certain. The CDR3 spans 12 residues. Germline V gene sequence: CDR1 MNHEY, CDR2 SVGAGI. Trimming left V 8 bases short and J 7 bases short, with 12 bases between. For the CDR3, the DNA is TGTGCCAGCGGGAAGATAGAGCAGCCCCAGCATTTT. Its protein is CASGKIEQPQHF.

This chain joins TRBV9 and TRBJ1-4, with a tentative D call TRBD1 (5 bases). Germline CDR1 and CDR2: SGDLS and YYNGEE. Trimming stripped 6 bases from V and 0 bases from J, with 12 bases between. The CDR3 is made up of 15 amino acids. Written as DNA, the CDR3 is TGTGCCAGCACCCCAGGGCCTGCAACTAATGAAAAACTGTTTTTT. It specifies CASTPGPATNEKLFF.

The chain uses TRBV5-6 and TRBJ1-2; D unclear. Trimming stripped 0 bases from V and 8 bases from J, with 8 bases between. From germline, CDR1 is SGHDT and CDR2 YYEEEE. The CDR3 length is 12 residues. CDR3 coding DNA: TGTGCCAGCAGCTTGGAGGTTTACGGCTACACCTTC. Its protein product is CASSLEVYGYTF.

The CDR3 protein is CASSWLPGENTEAFF. CDR3 nucleotides: TGTGCCAGCAGCTGGCTCCCAGGGGAAAACACTGAAGCTTTCTTT. The rearrangement uses TRBV5-5 and TRBJ1-1; D possibly corresponds to TRBD1 (6 bases). Germline CDR1 and CDR2: SGHKS and YYEKEE (reference sequence). Trimming removed 3 bases from V and 2 bases from J, with 14 bases in between. The CDR3 is 15 amino acids. The full variable domain, with the rest looked up from reference TRBV5-5 and TRBJ1-1, is DAGVTQSPTHLIKTRGQQVTLRCSPISGHKSVSWYQQVLGQGPQFIFQYYEKEERGRGNFPDRFSARQFPNYSSELNVNALLLGDSALYLCASSWLPGENTEAFFGQGTRLTVV.

This chain joins TRBV9 and TRBJ2-3; 12 nucleotides line up with TRBD2. The CDR3 covers 15 residues. The germline V gene encodes CDR1 SGDLS and CDR2 YYNGEE. The V segment lost 3 bases and the J segment 4 bases; nucleotides outside the gene matches: 3. The CDR3 region has the DNA TGTGCCAGCAGCGCTAGCGGGGGGGTTTCAGATACGCAGTATTTT. Translation: CASSASGGVSDTQYF.

This chain joins TRBV6-6 and TRBJ2-3; a weak D match, TRBD2 (6 bases). CDR1 is MNHNY and CDR2 is SVGAGI in the germline V gene (reference sequence). CDR3 length: 16 amino acids. V was trimmed by 8 bases and J by 0 bases, leaving 18 bases between them. The CDR3 reads CASASRAGLSTDTQYF. In DNA, the CDR3 is TGTGCCAGCGCGAGTCGCGCGGGGTTGAGCACAGATACGCAGTATTTT.

This chain connects TRBV5-8 to TRBJ1-4, with TRBD1 matching 8 bases. The CDR3 is made up of 13 amino acids. J lost 8 bases, V lost 5 bases, and 5 bases had no gene match. CDR1 SGHTS and CDR2 YDEGEE come from the germline V gene. CDR3 in amino acids: CASRQGVREKLFF. CDR3 coding DNA: TGTGCCAGCAGACAGGGGGTGAGGGAAAAACTGTTTTTT.

J is TRBJ1-3 and V is TRBV10-3, with D unresolved. The CDR3 runs to 16 residues. From germline, CDR1 is ENHRY and CDR2 SYGVKD. V dropped 4 bases and J dropped 0 bases, with 13 bases sitting between them. This CDR3 is CAISGPGLFSGNTIYF. DNA of the CDR3: TGTGCCATCAGTGGACCCGGGCTCTTCTCTGGAAACACCATATATTTT.

The chain employs TRBV6-5 and TRBJ1-2; 9 positions agree with TRBD1. Unmatched junction bases numbered 8, after V lost 2 bases and J lost 7 bases. Germline V gives CDR1 MNHEY, CDR2 SVGAGI. CDR3 length equals 15 residues. CDR3 sequence: CASSYGDRDRVGYTF. The CDR3, as DNA: TGTGCCAGCAGTTACGGGGACAGGGATCGGGTTGGCTACACCTTC.

The J gene is TRBJ1-2, the V gene TRBV7-9, with 12 bases fitting TRBD1. V lost 3 bases, J lost 6 bases, and 5 bases stayed unmatched. Germline V lookup: CDR1 SEHNR, CDR2 FQNEAQ (reference sequence). This CDR3 is 15 amino acids long. In DNA, the CDR3 is TGTGCCAGCAGCTTCCGGGACAGGGGGCATGATGGCTACACCTTC. Protein sequence: CASSFRDRGHDGYTF.

CDR3 coding DNA: TGTGCCACCAGCAGAGGGGAAAGGAACATTCAGTACTTC. Amino acids: CATSRGERNIQYF. The rearrangement uses TRBV15 and TRBJ2-4; D gene ambiguous. The CDR3 extends over 13 amino acids. V was clipped by 1 base and J by 7 bases, with 8 bases between them. Germline-derived CDR1 and CDR2 are LNHNV and YYDKDF (reference sequence). Full variable domain (outside the CDR3, taken from reference TRBV15 and TRBJ2-4): DAMVIQNPRYQVTQFGKPVTLSCSQTLNHNVMYWYQQKSSQAPKLLFHYYDKDFNNEADTPDNFQSRRPNTSFCFLDIRSPGLGDTAMYLCATSRGERNIQYFGAGTRLSVL.

The chain recombines TRBV18 with TRBJ1-5, with unresolved D. Trimming took 2 bases from V and 5 from J, leaving 7 bases between them. Germline values: CDR1 KGHSH, CDR2 LQKENI. The CDR3 runs to 13 residues. The CDR3 coding sequence is TGTGCCAGCTCACCAGGCCCCGATCAGCCCCAGCATTTT. Protein sequence: CASSPGPDQPQHF.

The chain uses TRBV28 and TRBJ2-7; D is undetermined. V was trimmed by 10 bases and J by 3 bases, leaving 19 bases between them. The length of the CDR3 is 14 residues. The germline CDR1 and CDR2 sequences are MDHEN and SYDVKM. The CDR3 nucleotides read TGTGCCACCATGGCCCCGGACGGCCACTACGAGCAGTACTTC. This encodes CATMAPDGHYEQYF.

The count of this clone is one. The gene calls are TRBV9 and TRBJ2-2; 8 bases line up with TRBD2. The trim removed 3 bases at V and 0 bases at J, leaving 13 bases unmatched. CDR1 and CDR2 from the germline V gene are SGDLS and YYNGEE. CDR3 length: 19 residues. In nucleotides, the CDR3 is TGTGCCAGCAGCGCGAAGGGAGCGGGGGCCTCCGCGAACACCGGGGAGCTGTTTTTT. Encoded protein: CASSAKGAGASANTGELFF. The variable domain in full, completed from reference TRBV9 and TRBJ2-2, reads DSGVTQTPKHLITATGQRVTLRCSPRSGDLSVYWYQQSLDQGLQFLIQYYNGEERAKGNILERFSAQQFPDLHSELNLSSLELGDSALYFCASSAKGAGASANTGELFFGEGSRLTVL.

CDR3 nucleotides: TGTGCCAGCCAGGGGTACTATGGCTACACCTTC. Residues: CASQGYYGYTF. J is TRBJ1-2 and V is TRBV11-2, with D possibly TRBD1 on 6 matching bases. The length of the CDR3 is 11 residues. The germline V and J ends were trimmed by 8 bases and 3 bases, with 7 bases remaining between them. Germline CDR1 SGHAT, CDR2 FQNNGV. The full variable domain, rest sourced from reference TRBV11-2 and TRBJ1-2, is EAGVAQSPRYKIIEKRQSVAFWCNPISGHATLYWYQQILGQGPKLLIQFQNNGVVDDSQLPKDRFSAERLKGVDSTLKIQPAKLEDSAVYLCASQGYYGYTFGSGTRLTVV.

The chain uses TRBV11-1 and TRBJ1-2; D not certain. Germline CDR1 SGHAT, CDR2 FQDESV (reference sequence). This CDR3 contains 15 residues. V gave up 1 base and J gave up 4 bases, with 13 bases separating them. For the CDR3, the DNA is TGTGCCAGCAGCTTAGACATAGCAGCTCGCTATGGCTACACCTTC. This translates into CASSLDIAARYGYTF. Full variable domain (missing parts from reference TRBV11-1 and TRBJ1-2): EAEVAQSPRYKITEKSQAVAFWCDPISGHATLYWYRQILGQGPELLVQFQDESVVDDSQLPKDRFSAERLKGVDSTLKIQPAELGDSAMYLCASSLDIAARYGYTFGSGTRLTVV.

V and J are TRBV5-1 and TRBJ2-7; perhaps TRBD1 as D (7 bases). Trimming pared 1 base from V and 6 bases from J, leaving 17 bases between. CDR3 size: 15 residues. Germline CDR1 SGHRS, CDR2 YFSETQ. CDR3 sequence: CASSLWGQGGGEQYV. The DNA of the CDR3 is TGCGCCAGCAGCTTGTGGGGGCAGGGGGGAGGCGAGCAGTACGTC.

The chain links TRBV7-2 to TRBJ2-3; perhaps TRBD1 as D (5 bases). Trimming took off 4 bases at V and 3 bases at J, with 14 bases between the two ends. This CDR3 has 15 amino acids. The germline CDR1 and CDR2 sequences are SGHTA and FQGNSA. The CDR3 DNA reads TGTGCCAGCAGCTCCAGACAGCGTGGAACAGATACGCAGTATTTT. Translating gives CASSSRQRGTDTQYF.

This chain joins TRBV11-2 and TRBJ1-2; D not resolved. Trimming pared 0 bases from V and 6 bases from J, leaving 11 bases between. CDR3 length: 14 amino acids. Germline V gives CDR1 SGHAT, CDR2 FQNNGV. CDR3 DNA: TGTGCCAGCAGCTTAGACTTAAACCCCCATGGCTACACCTTC. It codes for CASSLDLNPHGYTF.

The V gene is TRBV28, the J gene TRBJ1-1; TRBD1 matches at 8 bases. From germline, CDR1 is MDHEN and CDR2 SYDVKM. V trimming: 6 bases; J trimming: 5 bases; junction bases outside the gene matches: 11. The CDR3 loop spans 15 amino acids. Here the CDR3 DNA reads TGTGCCAGCAGCCAACCCAGGGGGCGTGGAACTGAAGCTTTCTTT. It encodes CASSQPRGRGTEAFF.

The V gene is TRBV7-7, the J gene TRBJ2-2; a weak D match, TRBD2 (5 bases). Germline CDR1 and CDR2: SSHAT and FNYEAQ (reference sequence). Trimming stripped 5 bases from V and 0 bases from J, with 13 bases between. CDR3 length: 16 amino acids. The CDR3, as DNA: TGTGCCAGCAGCCCCCGACCGGGATCGAACACCGGGGAGCTGTTTTTT. It translates to CASSPRPGSNTGELFF.